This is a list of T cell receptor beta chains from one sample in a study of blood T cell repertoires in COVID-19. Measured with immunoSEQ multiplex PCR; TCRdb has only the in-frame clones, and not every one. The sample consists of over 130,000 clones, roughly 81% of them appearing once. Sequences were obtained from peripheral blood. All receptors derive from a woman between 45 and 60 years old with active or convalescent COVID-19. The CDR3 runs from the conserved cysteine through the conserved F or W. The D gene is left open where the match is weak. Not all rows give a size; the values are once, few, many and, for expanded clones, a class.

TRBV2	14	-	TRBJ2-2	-	CASREGPNTGELFF	TGTGCCAGCAGGGAGGGGCCCAACACCGGGGAGCTGTTTTTT
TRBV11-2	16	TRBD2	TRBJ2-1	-	CASSPDRVAGVNEQFF	TGTGCCAGCAGCCCCGACCGGGTAGCGGGAGTTAATGAGCAGTTCTTC
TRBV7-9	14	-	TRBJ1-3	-	CASNPASVGNTIYF	TGTGCCAGCAACCCCGCCTCGGTTGGAAACACCATATATTTT
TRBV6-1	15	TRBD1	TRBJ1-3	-	CASSDTGGAGNTIYF	TGTGCCAGCAGTGACACAGGGGGCGCGGGAAACACCATATATTTT
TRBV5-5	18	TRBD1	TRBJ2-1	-	CASSFGYFRTGLYNEQFF	TGTGCCAGCAGCTTTGGATATTTTCGGACAGGACTTTACAATGAGCAGTTCTTC
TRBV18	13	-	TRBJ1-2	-	CASSPTVNYGYTF	TGTGCCAGCTCACCGACAGTTAACTATGGCTACACCTTC
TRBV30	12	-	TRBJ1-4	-	CAWSWGGEKLFF	TGTGCCTGGAGTTGGGGAGGAGAAAAACTGTTTTTT
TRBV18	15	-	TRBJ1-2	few	CASSPQALLREGYTF	TGTGCCAGCTCACCGCAGGCACTATTACGGGAGGGCTACACCTTC
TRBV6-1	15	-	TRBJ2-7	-	CASSEAPDSSYEQYF	TGTGCCAGCAGTGAAGCTCCGGACAGCTCCTACGAGCAGTACTTC
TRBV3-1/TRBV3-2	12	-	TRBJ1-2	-	CASSQGLEGYTF	TGTGCCAGCAGCCAGGGGCTTGAGGGCTACACCTTC
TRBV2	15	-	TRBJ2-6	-	CASSSQVSGANVLTF	TGTGCCAGCAGCTCACAGGTCTCTGGGGCCAACGTCCTGACTTTC
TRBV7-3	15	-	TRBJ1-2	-	CASSLTGQGHYGYTF	TGTGCCAGCAGCTTAACCGGGCAGGGGCACTATGGCTACACCTTC
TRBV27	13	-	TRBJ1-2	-	CASSPTWAGGYTF	TGTGCCAGCAGTCCGACATGGGCCGGTGGCTACACCTTC
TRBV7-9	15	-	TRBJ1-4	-	CASSLTRAANEKLFF	TGTGCCAGCAGCTTAACCAGGGCGGCTAATGAAAAACTGTTTTTT
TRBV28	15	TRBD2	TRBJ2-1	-	CASSLGTTSYNEQFF	TGTGCCAGCAGTTTAGGGACTACCTCCTACAATGAGCAGTTCTTC
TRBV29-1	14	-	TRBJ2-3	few	CSVEGRERADTQYF	TGCAGCGTTGAAGGTCGGGAGAGGGCAGATACGCAGTATTTT
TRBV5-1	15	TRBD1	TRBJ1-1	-	CASSLSVQGAGEAFF	TGCGCCAGCAGCTTGTCCGTACAGGGGGCTGGTGAAGCTTTCTTT
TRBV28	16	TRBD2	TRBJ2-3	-	CASSLYGAGGADTQYF	TGTGCCAGCAGTTTATACGGAGCGGGAGGGGCAGATACGCAGTATTTT
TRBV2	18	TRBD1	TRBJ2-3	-	CASSSGTGGPEGGDTQYF	TGTGCCAGTAGTTCCGGGACAGGGGGCCCTGAGGGCGGGGATACGCAGTATTTT
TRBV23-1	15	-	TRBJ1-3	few	CASSLQGYSGNTIYF	TGCGCCAGCAGTCTTCAGGGTTACTCTGGAAACACCATATATTTT
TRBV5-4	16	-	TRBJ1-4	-	CASSHGTTGTNEKLFF	TGTGCCAGCAGCCATGGGACAACTGGGACTAATGAAAAACTGTTTTTT
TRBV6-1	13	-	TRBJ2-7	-	CASSEARDLEQYF	TGTGCCAGCAGTGAAGCGCGGGATCTCGAGCAGTACTTC
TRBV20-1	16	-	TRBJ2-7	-	CSASPHGRTVSYEQYF	TGCAGTGCTAGTCCCCACGGCCGGACAGTTTCCTACGAGCAGTACTTC
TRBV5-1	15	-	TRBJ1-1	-	CASSRVLEQGTEAFF	TGCGCCAGCAGCCGCGTTCTGGAACAGGGCACTGAAGCTTTCTTT
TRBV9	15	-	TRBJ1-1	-	CASSVRVDRTTEAFF	TGTGCCAGCAGCGTCCGGGTCGATAGAACCACTGAAGCTTTCTTT
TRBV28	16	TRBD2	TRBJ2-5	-	CASSTPPGEGKETQYF	TGTGCCAGCAGTACCCCTCCCGGGGAGGGGAAAGAGACCCAGTACTTC
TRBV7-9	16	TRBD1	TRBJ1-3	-	CASSRDRGSSGNTIYF	TGTGCCAGCAGCCGTGACAGGGGGAGCTCTGGAAACACCATATATTTT
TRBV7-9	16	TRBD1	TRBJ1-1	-	CASSPSEGAGNTEAFF	TGTGCCAGCAGCCCCTCCGAGGGGGCGGGGAACACTGAAGCTTTCTTT
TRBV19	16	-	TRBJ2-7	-	CASSGRHTGEGYEQYF	TGTGCCAGTAGTGGCCGCCACACGGGAGAGGGCTACGAGCAGTACTTC
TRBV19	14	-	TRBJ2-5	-	CASSIAGAGETQYF	TGTGCCAGTAGTATCGCAGGGGCCGGGGAGACCCAGTACTTC
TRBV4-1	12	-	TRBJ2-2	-	CASRTHTGELFF	TGCGCCAGCAGGACACACACCGGGGAGCTGTTTTTT
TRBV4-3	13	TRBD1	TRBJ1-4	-	CASSPDRGEKLFF	TGCGCCAGCAGCCCAGACAGGGGGGAAAAACTGTTTTTT
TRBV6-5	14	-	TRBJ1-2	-	CASSREGRVDGYTF	TGTGCCAGCAGTAGGGAAGGGAGGGTAGATGGCTACACCTTC
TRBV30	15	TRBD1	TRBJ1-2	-	CAWSPPTGGSRGYTF	TGTGCCTGGAGTCCTCCGACAGGGGGCTCACGAGGCTACACCTTC
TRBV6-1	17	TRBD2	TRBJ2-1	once	CASSVLRGSSGGDEQFF	TGTGCCAGCAGTGTTCTTCGTGGGTCTAGCGGAGGGGATGAGCAGTTCTTC
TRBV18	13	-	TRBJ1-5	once	CASSAGVDQPQHF	TGTGCCAGCTCAGCCGGGGTGGATCAGCCCCAGCATTTT
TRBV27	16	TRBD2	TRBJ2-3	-	CASNQIAGRSTDTQYF	TGTGCCAGCAACCAAATAGCGGGTCGGAGCACAGATACGCAGTATTTT
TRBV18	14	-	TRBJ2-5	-	CASSVFRGQETQYF	TGTGCCAGCTCTGTTTTCCGGGGGCAAGAGACCCAGTACTTC
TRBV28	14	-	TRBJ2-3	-	CASSLVLSTDTQYF	TGTGCCAGCAGTTTAGTCCTATCCACAGATACGCAGTATTTT
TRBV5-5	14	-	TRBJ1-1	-	CASSFGGTNTEAFF	TGTGCCAGCAGCTTCGGGGGGACCAACACTGAAGCTTTCTTT
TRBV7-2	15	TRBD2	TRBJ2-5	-	CASSLAGTSKETQYF	TGTGCCAGCAGCTTAGCAGGGACTAGCAAAGAGACCCAGTACTTC
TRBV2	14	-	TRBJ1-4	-	CASSAGVGGEKLFF	TGTGCCAGCAGTGCCGGTGTCGGCGGTGAAAAACTGTTTTTT
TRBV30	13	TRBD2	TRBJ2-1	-	CAWSGTSENEQFF	TGTGCCTGGTCCGGGACTAGCGAGAATGAGCAGTTCTTC